This TCR beta chain derives from a study of T cell responses to AZD1222 COVID-19 vaccine. Findings and limits, study-wide: Repertoire sampling was restricted to post-peak T cell response timepoints. Spike-specific TCR breadth and depth went up after people got two AZD1222 doses. Baseline antibody screening turned up just six seropositive AZD1222 recipients.

Remarks on this clone: Its antigen is undetermined.

With 5 bases removed from V and 0 bases from J, the gap between germline ends came to 11 bases. The CDR3 length is 15 residues. Looked up from germline, CDR1 is MDHEN and CDR2 is SYDVKM. Assay: immunoSEQ multiplex PCR; the TCRdb copy retains only in-frame clones and omits some. This table has roughly 100,000 clones, roughly nine tenths appearing once. This TCR came from an adult in good health. The sample here was peripheral blood, taken on day 0 of AZD1222 vaccination. V gene TRBV28 combines with J gene TRBJ1-5, with D perhaps TRBD1 (5 bases). Here the CDR3 DNA reads TGTGCCAGCAGTCGTTCAGACAGTAGCAATCAGCCCCAGCATTTT. It is translated as CASSRSDSSNQPQHF.